This T cell receptor (beta chain) was identified in a study of blood T cells in healthy people across ages. Study-wide points: Across samples, TCR beta diversity tracked strongly with naive T cell percentage. Donor CMV status, an unknown factor, possibly confounded changes in expanded clonotypes. Because sorting was not performed, PBMCs prevented conclusive naive versus antigen-experienced comparison.

Comment on this clonotype: Its antigen is not identified.

Combining a sample-barcoded 5' primer with a J-beta primer mix, a second PCR ran for 7 to 11 cycles. TCRdb re-called the 5' RACE reads with MiXCR, one entry per CDR3 protein. The sample includes approximately 770,000 distinct CDR3 sequences, roughly 60% of them seen just once. Approximately 9.6 milliliters of peripheral blood were drawn from each donor into EDTA-treated tubes. This TCR was sampled from a man younger than 45 in good health. Sequencing was carried out using blood.

The CDR3 protein is CAISLYSSGTSYEQYF. The CDR3 coding sequence is TGTGCCATCAGTTTGTACTCCTCCGGGACTTCCTACGAGCAGTACTTC. V usage is TRBV10-3 and J usage is TRBJ2-7; D is perhaps TRBD2 (6 bases). V dropped 5 bases and J dropped 1 base, with 18 bases sitting between them. Germline V gene sequence: CDR1 ENHRY, CDR2 SYGVKD. The CDR3 sequence is 16 residues long.